A single sample gave rise to the 16 T cell receptor beta chains below, sequenced in a study of T cells in Graves' hyperthyroidism and ophthalmopathy. Amplification yielded TCR beta CDR3 regions, with RNA transcripts as the source. HTBI primers were used for first-round RT-PCR of the TCR CDR3. Each CDR3 protein is one row after TCRdb ran MiXCR on the multiplex PCR reads. The table has a few hundred thousand distinct CDR3 sequences, approximately 13% seen once. Source material: blood. The receptors shown here come from a woman between 18 and 29 years old with Graves' hyperthyroidism.

This clonotype was picked up many times. The chain has TRBV12-3 or TRBV12-4 and TRBJ1-5; the D gene is possibly TRBD1 (5 bases). The V end lost 4 bases, the J end lost 6 bases, and 16 bases lay between the germline ends. The CDR3 extends over 15 amino acids. The CDR3 DNA reads as TGTGCCAGCAGTTACCGGGGGGAGCCGAGTCAGCCCCAGCATTTT. Its protein is CASSYRGEPSQPQHF.

This clonotype was recorded only once. The chain links TRBV9 to TRBJ2-1; 13 bases align to TRBD2. The V gene end was trimmed by 4 bases and the J gene end by 9 bases; junction bases not matched to a gene: 7. This CDR3 contains 15 residues. CDR1 is SGDLS and CDR2 is YYNGEE in the germline V gene. CDR3 region: CASSQVLAGGGEQFF. Here the CDR3 DNA reads TGTGCCAGCAGCCAAGTACTAGCGGGAGGGGGTGAGCAGTTCTTC.

This clonotype was counted at least ten times. CDR3 protein: CASSERVIYEQYF. The CDR3 bases are TGTGCCAGCAGTGAAAGGGTAATCTACGAGCAGTACTTC. The chain carries TRBV6-1 and TRBJ2-7; no reliable D call. This CDR3 has 13 amino acids. In germline, CDR1 is MNHNS, CDR2 SASEGT. V gave up 2 bases and J gave up 3 bases, with 8 bases separating them.

In its sample, this clonotype was seen a few times. This rearrangement joins TRBV7-3 to TRBJ2-5; D call uncertain. The V end lost 5 bases, the J end lost 5 bases, and 12 bases lay between the germline ends. The CDR3 loop spans 13 amino acids. Germline CDR1 reads SGHTA; CDR2 reads FQGTGA. The CDR3 here is CASSRTTGETQYF. CDR3 nucleotide sequence: TGTGCCAGCAGCCGAACGACTGGGGAGACCCAGTACTTC.

For this clonotype: A read error may explain this, as a much larger clone is one base away. This chain links TRBV7-9 with TRBJ2-7, with a weak D call TRBD1 (7 bases). V lost 5 bases and J lost 7, with 18 bases in between. The germline V gene has CDR1 SEHNR and CDR2 FQNEAQ (reference sequence). The CDR3 is 14 residues long. The CDR3 DNA sequence: TGTGCCAGCAGCCCAGGGGGGAACTCCAATGAGCAGTACTTC. Translating gives CASSPGGNSNEQYF.

In this sample, this clonotype turned up many times. J is TRBJ2-3 and V is TRBV27; TRBD2 agrees at 9 bases. From germline, CDR1 is MNHEY and CDR2 SMNVEV (reference sequence). V lost 0 bases to trimming and J lost 2 bases; unmatched junction nucleotides: 3. The CDR3 consists of 16 residues. Here the CDR3 DNA reads TGTGCCAGCAGTTTATCTGCGGGAGGGAACACAGATACGCAGTATTTT. Encoded protein: CASSLSAGGNTDTQYF.

This clonotype was seen ten or more times. The DNA of the CDR3 is TGTGCCAGCGCCGACGTCTACTATGGCTACACCTTC. Amino acids: CASADVYYGYTF. This sequence joins TRBV28 and TRBJ1-2, with D uncertain. V lost 8 bases to trimming and J lost 3 bases, with 10 bases between them. CDR1 is MDHEN and CDR2 is SYDVKM in the germline V gene. CDR3 length: 12 residues.

This clonotype was picked up many times. This chain uses TRBV7-8 with TRBJ1-1; D unresolved. V was shortened by 0 bases and J by 3 bases, with 5 bases between the two germline ends. The germline V gene has CDR1 SGHVS and CDR2 FQNEAQ. The CDR3 is 13 amino acids. CDR3: CASSLAADTEAFF. CDR3 in DNA: TGTGCCAGCAGCTTAGCAGCCGACACTGAAGCTTTCTTT.

Many counts were recorded for this clonotype. This chain connects TRBV6-1 to TRBJ2-1; D gene ambiguous. The CDR3 sequence is 13 residues long. Germline V lookup: CDR1 MNHNS, CDR2 SASEGT. Deletions cut 3 bases from V and 12 bases from J, with 15 bases between. CDR3 nucleotides: TGTGCCAGCAGTGAGGGCCGTAATTATGGGCAGTTCTTC. Translation: CASSEGRNYGQFF.

In its sample, this clonotype was seen many times. The chain links TRBV12-3 or TRBV12-4 to TRBJ2-7; D is unclear. The germline V and J ends were trimmed by 4 bases and 3 bases, with 10 bases remaining between them. There are 13 residues in the CDR3. The CDR3 DNA reads TGTGCCAGCAGTTCCCAAGACATCTACGAGCAGTACTTC. Protein sequence: CASSSQDIYEQYF.

In its sample, this clonotype was seen a few times. The chain uses TRBV3-1 and TRBJ2-3; D uncertain. The V and J ends lost 0 bases and 2 bases respectively, with 9 bases between them. Per the germline V gene, CDR1 is LGHDT and CDR2 is YNNKEL (reference sequence). This CDR3 spans 15 amino acids. The CDR3 here is CASSQDPTNTDTQYF. The DNA of the CDR3 is TGTGCCAGCAGCCAAGATCCGACAAACACAGATACGCAGTATTTT.

Only a few counts were recorded for this clonotype. The chain couples TRBV6-2 or TRBV6-3 to TRBJ2-2; D might be TRBD1 (6 bases). The V and J ends lost 6 bases and 6 bases respectively, with 14 bases between them. Germline assignment: CDR1 MNHEY and CDR2 SVGEGT. The CDR3 extends over 14 amino acids. This CDR3 reads CASRHPQGSGELFF. Written as DNA, the CDR3 is TGTGCCAGCAGACACCCACAGGGCTCCGGGGAGCTGTTTTTT.

This clonotype was observed a handful of times. In this CDR3 the conserved last residue, phenylalanine or tryptophan, is missing, so a read error is likely. The chain combines TRBV28 with TRBJ2-7; D possibly corresponds to TRBD2 (5 bases). The CDR3 runs to 15 residues. The germline V and J ends were trimmed by 6 bases and 3 bases, with 18 bases remaining between them. Germline CDR1 reads MDHEN; CDR2 reads SYDVKM. The DNA for the CDR3 is TGTGCCAGCAGCCCCGGACTCTCACCTAACTACGAGCAGTACCTC. Protein sequence: CASSPGLSPNYEQYL.

This clonotype was counted ten times or more. V and J are TRBV7-9 and TRBJ2-1; D gene unclear. Germline lookup yields CDR1 SEHNR and CDR2 FQNEAQ (reference sequence). The CDR3 totals 15 residues. Trimming removed 5 bases from V and 0 bases from J, with 11 bases in between. The CDR3 DNA reads as TGTGCCAGCAGCCCCGCGTGGAGCTCCTACAATGAGCAGTTCTTC. Encoded protein: CASSPAWSSYNEQFF.

This clonotype was counted many times. This chain links TRBV7-9 with TRBJ2-5; D tentatively fits TRBD1 or TRBD2 (6 bases each). Per the germline V gene, CDR1 is SEHNR and CDR2 is FQNEAQ (reference sequence). Deletions cut 6 bases from V and 1 base from J, with 15 bases between. The CDR3 is made up of 15 amino acids. CDR3: CASSSLGGPQETQYF. The CDR3 bases are TGTGCCAGCAGTTCCCTGGGGGGCCCCCAAGAGACCCAGTACTTC. The whole variable domain, remainder taken from reference TRBV7-9 and TRBJ2-5, is DTGVSQNPRHKITKRGQNVTFRCDPISEHNRLYWYRQTLGQGPEFLTYFQNEAQLEKSRLLSDRFSAERPKGSFSTLEIQRTEQGDSAMYLCASSSLGGPQETQYFGPGTRLLVL.

In the case of this clonotype: Given a much more abundant clone one base away, this may be a read error. The chain has TRBV7-9 and TRBJ2-2; maybe TRBD2 (6 bases). The CDR3 runs to 15 residues. Germline lookup yields CDR1 SEHNR and CDR2 FQNEAQ (reference sequence). In DNA form, the CDR3 reads TGTGCCGGCAGCTTATCGGCGGGACCCACCGGGGAGCTGTTTTTT. Encoded protein: CAGSLSAGPTGELFF.